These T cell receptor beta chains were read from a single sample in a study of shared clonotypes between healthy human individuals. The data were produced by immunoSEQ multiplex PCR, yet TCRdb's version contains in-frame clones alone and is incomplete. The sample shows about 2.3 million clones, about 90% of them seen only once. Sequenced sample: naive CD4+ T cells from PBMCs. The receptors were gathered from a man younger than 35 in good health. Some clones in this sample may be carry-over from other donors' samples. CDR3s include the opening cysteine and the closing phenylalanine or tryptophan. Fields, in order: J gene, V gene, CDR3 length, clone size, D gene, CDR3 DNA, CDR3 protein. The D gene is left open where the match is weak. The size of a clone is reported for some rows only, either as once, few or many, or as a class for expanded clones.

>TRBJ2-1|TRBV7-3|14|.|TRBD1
TGTGCCAGCAGCCCCACCGGGACAGAATACGGCAAGTTCTTC
CASSPTGTEYGKFF
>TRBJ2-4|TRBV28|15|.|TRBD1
TGTGCAACCGGACAGGACCTTCTAGCCAAAAACATTCAGTACTTC
CATGQDLLAKNIQYF
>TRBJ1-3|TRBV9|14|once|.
TGTGCCAGCAGCGTAGTAGGGTCTGGAAACACCATATATTTT
CASSVVGSGNTIYF
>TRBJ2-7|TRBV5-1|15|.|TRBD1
TGCGCCAGCAGCTCCGGGACAGGGGTTTCCTACGAGCAGTACTTC
CASSSGTGVSYEQYF
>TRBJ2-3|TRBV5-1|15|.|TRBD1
TGCGCCAGCAGCTTGGCAGGGACAGGGGGAGATACGCAGTATTTT
CASSLAGTGGDTQYF
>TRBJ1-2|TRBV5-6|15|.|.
TGTGCCAGCGGGAGTTTGGGCAGCCCCGACTATGGCTACACCTTC
CASGSLGSPDYGYTF
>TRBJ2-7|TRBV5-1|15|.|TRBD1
TGCGCCAGCAGCTTGGGGACAGGGCTCTCGTACGAGCAGTACTTC
CASSLGTGLSYEQYF
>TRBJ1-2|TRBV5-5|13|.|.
TGTGCCAGCAGCTTCCCAGACGGCTATGGCTACACCTTC
CASSFPDGYGYTF
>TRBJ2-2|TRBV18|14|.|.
TGTGCCAGCTCACCACAAGCTAGCACCGGGGAGCTGTTTTTT
CASSPQASTGELFF
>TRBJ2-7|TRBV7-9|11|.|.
TGTGCCAGCAGCTTAGTTGGTGAGCAGTACTTC
CASSLVGEQYF
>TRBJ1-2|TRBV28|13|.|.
TGTGCCAGCGGCACGAGGGGAATTGGCGGCTACACCTTC
CASGTRGIGGYTF
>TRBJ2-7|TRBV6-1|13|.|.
TGTGCCAGCAGTGATCGGGAGGACAGCGAGCAGTACTTC
CASSDREDSEQYF
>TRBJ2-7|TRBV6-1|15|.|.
TGTGCCAGCAGTGAACCGGGCTCGGGAAGCGACGAGCAGTACTTC
CASSEPGSGSDEQYF
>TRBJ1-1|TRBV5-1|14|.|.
TGCGCCAGCAGCTACGACAGGCTGAACACTGAAGCTTTCTTT
CASSYDRLNTEAFF
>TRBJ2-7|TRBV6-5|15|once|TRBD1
TGTGCCAGCAGCGGGACAGGGTTGGGCTCCTACGAGCAGTACTTC
CASSGTGLGSYEQYF
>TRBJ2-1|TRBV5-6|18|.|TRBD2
TGTGCCAGCAGCGCACAACGGACTAGCGGGAGCTTCGTCCATGAGCAGTTCTTC
CASSAQRTSGSFVHEQFF
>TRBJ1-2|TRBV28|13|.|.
TGTGCCAGCAGTTCCACCCCTAGCTATGGCTACACCTTC
CASSSTPSYGYTF
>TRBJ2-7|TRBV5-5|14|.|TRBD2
TGTGCCAGCAGGGGAACTAGCGGGGCCTACGAGCAGTACTTC
CASRGTSGAYEQYF
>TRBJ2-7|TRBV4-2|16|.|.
TGTGCCAGCAGCCAAGACTCCGCCGGGGGTCCGGGGGAGCAGTACTTC
CASSQDSAGGPGEQYF
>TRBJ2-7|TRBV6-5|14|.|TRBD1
TGTGCCAGCAGTTACCGGGACAGGGTCCAAGAGCAGTACTTC
CASSYRDRVQEQYF
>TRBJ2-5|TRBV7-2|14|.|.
TGTGCCAGCAGCTTAAGGCGGACCGGGGAGACCCAGTACTTC
CASSLRRTGETQYF
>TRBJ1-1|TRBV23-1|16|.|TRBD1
TGCGCCAGCAGTCAATCGGGGACAGGGATCGGCACTGAAGCTTTCTTT
CASSQSGTGIGTEAFF
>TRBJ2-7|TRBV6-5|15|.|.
TGTGCCAGCAGTTACAGTGGGGTGCCATCCTACGAGCAGTACTTC
CASSYSGVPSYEQYF
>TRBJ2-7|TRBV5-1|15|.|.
TGCGCCAGCAGCTTTGACTCCCGGCTCTCCTACGAGCAGTACTTC
CASSFDSRLSYEQYF
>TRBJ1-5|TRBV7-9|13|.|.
TGTGCCAGCAGCTTGGGAGATAATCAGCCCCAGCATTTT
CASSLGDNQPQHF
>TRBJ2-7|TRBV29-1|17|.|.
TGCAGCGTTGAAGGAGTGGGGAGTGGGCTTCAAGCCTACGAGCAGTACTTC
CSVEGVGSGLQAYEQYF
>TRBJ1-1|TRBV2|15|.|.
TGTGCCAGCAGTGAAGGGGTCCGAGGTCCCCCTGAAGCTTTCTTT
CASSEGVRGPPEAFF